This is a list of T cell receptor beta chains from one sample in a study of blood T cell repertoires in COVID-19. Measured with immunoSEQ multiplex PCR; TCRdb has only the in-frame clones, and not every one. The data hold about 41,000 clones, with around 83% observed a single time. The sequencing input was peripheral blood. These receptor sequences come from a woman older than 75 with active or convalescent COVID-19. Each CDR3 is given with its conserved first and last residue. Each record gives: CDR3 length, D gene, clone size, J gene, V gene, CDR3 DNA, CDR3 protein. The D gene is left open where the match is weak. Part of the rows lack a size; the others show once, few, many or a class for expanded clones.

14,NA,NA,TRBJ1-2,TRBV6-2/TRBV6-3,TGTGCCAGCAGTTATGGGCTGGCAAACTATGGCTACACCTTC,CASSYGLANYGYTF
15,TRBD1,few,TRBJ1-6,TRBV19,TGTGCCAGTAGTGGGACAGGGGGCGCGTCGTCACCCCTCCACTTT,CASSGTGGASSPLHF
14,NA,few,TRBJ1-1,TRBV7-2,TGTGCCAGCAGCTTAGATCCAGGGGACACTGAAGCTTTCTTT,CASSLDPGDTEAFF
14,TRBD1,once,TRBJ2-1,TRBV18,TGTGCCAGCTCACCACGGACAGGAAACCCAGAGCAGTTCTTC,CASSPRTGNPEQFF
18,TRBD2,NA,TRBJ2-1,TRBV18,TGTGCCAGCTCACCCCCGAATTGGTCTAGCGGCTCCTACAATGAGCAGTTCTTC,CASSPPNWSSGSYNEQFF
13,NA,once,TRBJ2-7,TRBV24-1,TGTGCCACCCGAGCCGGGAGCTCCTACGAGCAGTACTTC,CATRAGSSYEQYF
15,NA,NA,TRBJ1-1,TRBV10-3,TGTGCCATCAGTGAGTCGACTCTGGGTGGGGGGGATGCTTTCTTT,CAISESTLGGGDAFF
14,TRBD1,NA,TRBJ2-2,TRBV4-2,TGTGCCAGCAGCCAAACAGGGGTTCCCGGGGAGCTGTTTTTT,CASSQTGVPGELFF
16,TRBD2,NA,TRBJ2-5,TRBV5-1,TGCGCCAGCAGCGTGACTAGCGGGAGAGGGGGGGAGACCCAGTACTTC,CASSVTSGRGGETQYF
15,NA,NA,TRBJ2-5,TRBV5-1,TGCGCCAGCAGCTTCCAAGCGGGCCTCCAAGAGACCCAGTACTTC,CASSFQAGLQETQYF
20,TRBD1,few,TRBJ2-1,TRBV28,TGTGCCAGCAGTTTGGGGCCGGGACAGGGTGTAGCGAGGACCTACAATGAGCAGTTCTTC,CASSLGPGQGVARTYNEQFF
15,NA,NA,TRBJ2-3,TRBV5-6,TGTGCCAGCAGCTTGGGAGGCACTAGCACAGATACGCAGTATTTT,CASSLGGTSTDTQYF
16,NA,few,TRBJ1-3,TRBV5-1,TGCGCCAGCAGCTTGGAACGGGGGAACTCTGGAAACACCATATATTTT,CASSLERGNSGNTIYF
15,TRBD1,once,TRBJ2-3,TRBV5-6,TGTGCCAGCACCCGAGACAGGGCCCGCACAGATACGCAGTATTTT,CASTRDRARTDTQYF
15,NA,NA,TRBJ1-1,TRBV6-2/TRBV6-3,TGTGCCAGCAGTTACTCGGGGGCCGCTCAAAACGAAGCTTTCTTT,CASSYSGAAQNEAFF
17,TRBD1,NA,TRBJ1-6,TRBV6-2/TRBV6-3,TGTGCCAGCAGTTACTCGACAGGGGGCCTCTATAATTCACCCCTCCACTTT,CASSYSTGGLYNSPLHF
13,NA,NA,TRBJ1-5,TRBV19,TGTGCCAGCGGGGGGAATCCCAATCAGCCCCAGCATTTT,CASGGNPNQPQHF
15,TRBD1,NA,TRBJ1-3,TRBV19,TGTGCCAGCAAATCAGACAGGGCGTCTGGAAACACCATATATTTT,CASKSDRASGNTIYF
15,TRBD1,once,TRBJ2-7,TRBV3-1/TRBV3-2,TGTGCCAGCAGCCATAAAGGACAGGGCCCCTACGAGCAGTACTTC,CASSHKGQGPYEQYF
14,NA,NA,TRBJ2-2,TRBV19,TGTGCCAGTAGTCTGTTAGGGAGCACCGGGGAGCTGTTTTTT,CASSLLGSTGELFF
12,NA,NA,TRBJ1-6,TRBV7-9,TGTGCCAGCAGCTTAAACTACTCACCCCTCCACTTT,CASSLNYSPLHF
14,NA,once,TRBJ1-1,TRBV28,TGTGCCAGCAGTGTACAGGGATCGAGAACTGAAGCTTTCTTT,CASSVQGSRTEAFF
13,NA,once,TRBJ1-1,TRBV9,TGTGCCAGCAGCGTTCTATGGAACACTGAAGCTTTCTTT,CASSVLWNTEAFF
15,NA,NA,TRBJ1-2,TRBV24-1,TGTGCCACCAGTGACTCCCTAGGACAGAACTATGGCTACACCTTC,CATSDSLGQNYGYTF
14,NA,NA,TRBJ1-3,TRBV28,TGTGCCAGCAGCCCGGGGAGTTCTGGAAACACCATATATTTT,CASSPGSSGNTIYF
14,NA,NA,TRBJ2-2,TRBV10-3,TGTGCCATCAGTGAATCCCTAAACACCGGGGAGCTGTTTTTT,CAISESLNTGELFF
16,TRBD2,few,TRBJ2-7,TRBV11-2,TGTGCCAGCAGCTTTACAGCGGGAGTTTCCTCCTACGAGCAGTACTTC,CASSFTAGVSSYEQYF
14,NA,NA,TRBJ2-5,TRBV15,TGTGCCACCAGCAGAGATAGTCCGCAAGAGACCCAGTACTTC,CATSRDSPQETQYF
15,NA,NA,TRBJ2-1,TRBV6-5,TGTGCCAGCAGTCCCCCGGGCAGGGTCGGCAATGAGCAGTTCTTC,CASSPPGRVGNEQFF
11,NA,NA,TRBJ1-4,TRBV25-1,TGTGCCAGCAGTGAATTACGGGAACTGTTTTTT,CASSELRELFF
17,TRBD2,NA,TRBJ2-1,TRBV19,TGTGCCAGTAGTATCTCTCACGCGGGAGGCCGTTGGGATGAGCAGTTCTTC,CASSISHAGGRWDEQFF
16,NA,NA,TRBJ1-5,TRBV6-6,TGTGCCAGCAGCCCCGCTGGACAGATTAGCAATCAGCCCCAGCATTTT,CASSPAGQISNQPQHF
17,TRBD2,NA,TRBJ2-5,TRBV9,TGTGCCAGCAGCGTAGGTCCTAGCGGGGGATACCAAGAGACCCAGTACTTC,CASSVGPSGGYQETQYF
12,NA,NA,TRBJ2-1,TRBV29-1,TGCAGCGTTGTCAGGACCTACAATGAGCAGTTCTTC,CSVVRTYNEQFF
14,NA,NA,TRBJ1-1,TRBV6-5,TGTGCCAGCAGTTACTTCACGGGGGGGACTGAAGCTTTCTTT,CASSYFTGGTEAFF
13,NA,NA,TRBJ1-2,TRBV27,TGTGCCAGCAGTTTGTCAGCGAACTATGGCTACACCTTC,CASSLSANYGYTF
14,NA,NA,TRBJ2-5,TRBV14,TGTGCCAGCAGCTCAAGGGGGGGCCAAGAGACCCAGTACTTC,CASSSRGGQETQYF
16,TRBD2,NA,TRBJ2-7,TRBV3-1/TRBV3-2,TGTGCCAGCAGCCATCTGCCGGGGACTAGCGGGATCGAGCAGTACTTC,CASSHLPGTSGIEQYF
15,NA,NA,TRBJ2-1,TRBV19,TGTGCCAGTAATCACAAATCGTCCGGGGTAGGTGAGCAGTTCTTC,CASNHKSSGVGEQFF
14,NA,NA,TRBJ2-3,TRBV29-1,TGCAGCGTTGAGACCGGGACTCGAATCGATACGCAGTATTTT,CSVETGTRIDTQYF
15,NA,NA,TRBJ1-1,TRBV9,TGTGCCAGCAGCGTAGCGGGGGGTGGGGGCACTGAAGCTTTCTTT,CASSVAGGGGTEAFF
15,TRBD1,once,TRBJ1-5,TRBV28,TGTGCCAGCAGTACAAGGACAGGGGACAATCAGCCCCAGCATTTT,CASSTRTGDNQPQHF
15,NA,NA,TRBJ1-2,TRBV6-5,TGTGCCAGCAGTACGAGGGGGGGCGGAATCTATGGCTACACCTTC,CASSTRGGGIYGYTF